This TCR beta chain comes out of a study of CD8 T cells in Susac syndrome. When the RNA was reverse transcribed, random hexamers were used with an input of roughly 0.45 to 1 ug. By means of immunoSEQ multiplex PCR, TCR beta CDR3 spanning 54 Vbeta and 13 Jbeta underwent amplification. TCRdb independently ran MiXCR on the immunoSEQ multiplex PCR reads; one entry per CDR3 protein. The top ten hold under 0.095% of the sample, which has 150,000 to 200,000 distinct CDR3 sequences, 85% to 95% seen once. The source of this sequence is a human donor with multiple sclerosis. Material for sequencing was CD4+ T cells from PBMCs.

In nucleotides, the CDR3 is TGCAGTGCTGGGACGGATAACTATGGCTACACCTTC. Translated: CSAGTDNYGYTF. The gene calls are TRBV20-1 and TRBJ1-2; the D gene is possibly TRBD1 (5 bases). Germline assignment: CDR1 DFQATT and CDR2 SNEGSKA (reference sequence). CDR3 length: 12 residues. V was shortened by 5 bases and J by 1 base, with 8 bases between the two germline ends.